Sequencing of this TCR beta chain was carried out in a study of cytomegalovirus exposure and HLA in healthy donors. Study-wide results and caveats: Both high specificity and high sensitivity reportedly marked the classifier's diagnosis of cytomegalovirus status.

CDR3 size: 14 residues. Germline-derived CDR1 and CDR2 are MDHEN and SYDVKM. With 5 bases clipped from V and 0 bases from J, the junction kept 3 bases outside the gene matches. Amplification used 60 Vbeta primers and 13 Jbeta primers. Assay used: immunoSEQ multiplex PCR; TCRdb lists only in-frame clones, some missing. The data hold 200,000 to 250,000 clones, with roughly 80% observed a single time. Details on this clone: What it binds is not known. A much larger clone differs by one base, so this may be a read error.

This sequence originates from a man between 40 and 49 years old in good health and CMV-seronegative. Specimen: PBMCs. This rearrangement joins TRBV28 to TRBJ1-1; 7 nucleotides match TRBD1. The CDR3 region is CASSEQGMNTEAFF. DNA for the CDR3: TGTGCCAGCAGTGAACAGGGGATGAACACTGAAGCTTTCTTT.